This TCR beta chain was sequenced for a study of blood T cell repertoires in COVID-19. Study details: The study drew acute and convalescent COVID-19 samples from the United States, Italy and Spain. PBMCs, B-cell-depleted T cells, or T cells were the source of the cDNA or gDNA that made up the material.

Original handling: It was from reference gene primer amplification that nucleated cell counts were estimated. The protocol was immunoSEQ multiplex PCR, while the TCRdb copy is restricted to in-frame clones and leaves out a portion. From that table come the V and J calls and clone size; the DNA was used to work out D and trimming. The sample has some 120,000 clones, more than 70% seen once; the top ten hold 1.5%. Sequenced: peripheral blood. The sequence derives from a human donor in a cohort sampled during active COVID-19.

The DNA of the CDR3 is TGTGCCTGGACCCCTGTGGCGGTTACTAATGAAAAACTGTTTTTT. Translation: CAWTPVAVTNEKLFF. The chain links TRBV30 to TRBJ1-4; no clear D gene. V was trimmed by 4 bases and J by 2 bases, leaving 14 bases between them. The CDR3 length is 15 residues. Germline CDR1 is GTSNPN and CDR2 is SVGIG (reference sequence).